This entry concerns a single T cell receptor (beta chain). This clonotype was counted a few times. Its antigen has not been determined. Base-call qualities are not available, and no considerably larger clone is one nucleotide away. The sample originates from a study of molecular identifiers for immune sequencing clone quantification (dated by TCRdb to 2017 to 2018). Regarding the research as a whole: In a replicate experiment, RNA from roughly 21,000 or 96,000 naive CD8 T cells was split into five aliquots, four of which were sequenced. CD8 T cells were used in a methods study to benchmark molecular-identifier clustering-based TCR repertoire sequencing (MIDCIRS) and TCR RNA copy counting. Broad study findings and their caveats: When barcode sub-clustering was left out, chimeric consensus sequences inflated TCR diversity, with chimeras reaching as high as 47%. Modeling estimated roughly 3 recovered TCR RNA copies per cell, compared with about 10 by digital PCR, which implies roughly 30% capture efficiency. In CMV-specific effector cells, clones with more than 20 RNA copies accounted for over 97% of molecules, whereas in naive cells such clones accounted for under 1%. Spiked-in Jurkat TCR RNA equivalent to a single cell was reported to be detectable even among more than 900,000 naive CD8 T cells. The naive libraries included spiked-in Jurkat TCR RNA (roughly nine copies' worth), and this RNA is not part of the donor repertoire. Identical TCR molecules sharing a barcode could cause highly expanded clone sizes to be underestimated.

The protocol used for the library was PCR. Sequencing relied on a NextSeq 500. Bulk TCR libraries were made following a previously described method, with the TCR primers given in Table S5. Purification of total RNA was performed with the Qiagen AllPrep DNA/RNA kit. Reads from multiple sequencing runs of the same library were pooled before analysis. The authors' analysis ran thus. Reads were retained only if the reads had an exact TCR constant sequence, and the retained reads were trimmed to 150 nt and grouped according to their 12-nt molecular barcodes. Reads within each barcode group were sub-clustered using a 15% Levenshtein threshold, and quality-weighted consensus sequences were constructed for each RNA molecule. Non-functional sequences were filtered out, along with any lower-count sequence sitting one edit away from another sequence. Based on fitting two negative binomial distributions, any barcode sub-cluster with under 20% of the maximum read count was discarded. TCRdb applied fastp at Q25 and MiXCR to the public reads, then kept only in-frame beta chains. Rows are unified per CDR3 protein, each entry keeping the most common DNA and genes. The V and J calls shown here were made by TCRdb, not taken from the authors' results. The sample yields about 330,000 distinct CDR3 sequences; roughly a quarter were counted once. The leading ten clones occupy approximately 0.74% of the sample.

The germline V gene supplies CDR1 MNHNS and CDR2 SASEGT. The CDR3 runs 15 amino acids, cysteine and phenylalanine included. Solely the CDR3 DNA is kept, with 45 bases framed from the first base. Trimming leaves V shorter by 4 bases and J shorter by 4 bases, with the junction holding 6 bases beyond the gene matches. Libraries of naive CD8 T cells were built from about 20,000 to 1,000,000 sorted cells, with 10%, 30% or 50% of the purified RNA used. Naive CD8 T cells were FACS-sorted as CD8+CD4-CCR7+CD45RA+ on a BD FACSAria II into RLT Plus buffer. To test detection sensitivity, Jurkat RNA equivalent to about eleven TCR copies was spiked into samples of roughly 17,000-1,000,000 naive CD8 T cells. Enrichment of CD8 T cells was performed with RosetteSep CD8+ T Cell Enrichment Cocktail and Ficoll-Paque, after which ACK red cell lysis was carried out.

This TCR derives from a human donor in good health. Some libraries in this study had Jurkat cell RNA spiked in. The chain couples TRBV6-1 to TRBJ2-7, with TRBD2 identical over 11 junction bases. The sample comprised naive CD8+ T cells from blood, with Jurkat cell RNA spiked in. The sample's cell subset or site label is to be understood as: FACS-sorted CD8+CD4-CCR7+CD45RA+ naive T cells. The sequenced DNA: TGTGCCAGCAGTGGCCAACTAGCGGGAGTGTACGAGCAGTACTTC. The resulting protein is CASSGQLAGVYEQYF.